This T cell receptor beta chain stems from a study of blood T cells in healthy people across ages. Background on the study: Roughly one uniquely barcoded beta molecule per two T cells was captured.

It was with a sample-barcoded 5' primer and a J-beta primer mix that a second PCR of roughly 6 to 11 cycles was run. TCRdb redid the calling of the 5' RACE reads with MiXCR, one entry per CDR3 protein. This table has about 970,000 distinct CDR3 sequences, about 51% appearing once. CDR3 length: 12 residues. V was trimmed by 7 bases and J by 6 bases, leaving 14 bases between them. Germline assignment: CDR1 SQVTM and CDR2 ANQGSEA. Material: blood. The clonotype originates from a woman aged 60 to 75 in good health. V gene TRBV29-1 combines with J gene TRBJ2-3; D perhaps matches TRBD1 (5 bases). In DNA form, the CDR3 reads TGCAGCGAAAACAGGCCTGGGGATACGCAGTATTTT. Amino acids: CSENRPGDTQYF.